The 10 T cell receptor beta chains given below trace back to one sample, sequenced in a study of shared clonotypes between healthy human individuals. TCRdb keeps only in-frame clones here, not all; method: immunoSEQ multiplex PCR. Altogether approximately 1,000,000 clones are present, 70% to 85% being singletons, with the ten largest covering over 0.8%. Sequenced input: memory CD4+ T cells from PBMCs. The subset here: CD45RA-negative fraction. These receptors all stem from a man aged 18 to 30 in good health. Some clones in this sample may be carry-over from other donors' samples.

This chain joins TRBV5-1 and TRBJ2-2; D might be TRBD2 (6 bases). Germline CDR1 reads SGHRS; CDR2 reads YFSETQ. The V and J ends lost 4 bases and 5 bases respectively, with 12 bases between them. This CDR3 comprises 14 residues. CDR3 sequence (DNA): TGCGCCAGCAGCCAGGAGGGAAGAACCGGGGAGCTGTTTTTT. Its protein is CASSQEGRTGELFF.

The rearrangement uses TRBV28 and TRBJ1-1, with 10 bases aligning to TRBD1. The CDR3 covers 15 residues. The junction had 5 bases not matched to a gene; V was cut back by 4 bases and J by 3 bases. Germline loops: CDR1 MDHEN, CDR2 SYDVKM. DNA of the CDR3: TGTGCCAGCAGTTCCCCTGGGACAGGGGACACTGAAGCTTTCTTT. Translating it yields CASSSPGTGDTEAFF. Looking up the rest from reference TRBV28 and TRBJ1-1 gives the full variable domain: DVKVTQSSRYLVKRTGEKVFLECVQDMDHENMFWYRQDPGLGLRLIYFSYDVKMKEKGDIPEGYSVSREKKERFSLILESASTNQTSMYLCASSSPGTGDTEAFFGQGTRLTVV.

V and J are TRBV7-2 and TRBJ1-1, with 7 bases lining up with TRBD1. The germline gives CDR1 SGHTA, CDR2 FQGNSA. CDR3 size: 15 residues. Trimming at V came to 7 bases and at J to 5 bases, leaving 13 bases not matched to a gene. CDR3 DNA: TGTGCCAGCAAGCGACAAATAACAGGGGATACTGAAGCTTTCTTT. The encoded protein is CASKRQITGDTEAFF.

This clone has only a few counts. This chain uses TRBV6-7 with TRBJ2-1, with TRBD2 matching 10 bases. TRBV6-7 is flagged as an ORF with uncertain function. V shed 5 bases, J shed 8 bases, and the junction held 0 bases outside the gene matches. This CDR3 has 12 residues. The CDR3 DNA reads TGTGCCAGCAGTGGGACTAGCGATGAGCAGTTCTTC. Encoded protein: CASSGTSDEQFF.

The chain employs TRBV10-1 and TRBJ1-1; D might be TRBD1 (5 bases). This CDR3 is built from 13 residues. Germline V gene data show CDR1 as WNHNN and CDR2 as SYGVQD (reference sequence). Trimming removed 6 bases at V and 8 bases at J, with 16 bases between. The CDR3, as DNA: TGCGCCAGCAGCTTTCAGGGAGGAGGAGAAGCTTTCTTT. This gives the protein CASSFQGGGEAFF.

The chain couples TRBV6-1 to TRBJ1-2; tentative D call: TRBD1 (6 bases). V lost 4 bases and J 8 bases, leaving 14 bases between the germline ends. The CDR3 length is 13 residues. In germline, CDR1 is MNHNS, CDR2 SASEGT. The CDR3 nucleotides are TGTGCCAGCAGTGCGGACAGCGTGTTGGGCTACACCTTC. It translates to CASSADSVLGYTF.

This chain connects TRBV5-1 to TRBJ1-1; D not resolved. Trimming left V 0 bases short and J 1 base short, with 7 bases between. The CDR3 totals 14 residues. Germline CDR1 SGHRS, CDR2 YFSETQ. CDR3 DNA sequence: TGCGCCAGCAGCTTGGTTACAGAGAACACTGAAGCTTTCTTT. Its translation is CASSLVTENTEAFF.

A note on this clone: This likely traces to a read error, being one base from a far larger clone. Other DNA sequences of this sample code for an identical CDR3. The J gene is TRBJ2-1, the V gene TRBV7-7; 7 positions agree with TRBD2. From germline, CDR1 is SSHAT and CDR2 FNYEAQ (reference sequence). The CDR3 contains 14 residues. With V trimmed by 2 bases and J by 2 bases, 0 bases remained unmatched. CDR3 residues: CASSLSGTYNEQFF. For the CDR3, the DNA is TGTGCCAGCAGCTTAAGCGGGACCTACAATGAGCAGTTCTTC.

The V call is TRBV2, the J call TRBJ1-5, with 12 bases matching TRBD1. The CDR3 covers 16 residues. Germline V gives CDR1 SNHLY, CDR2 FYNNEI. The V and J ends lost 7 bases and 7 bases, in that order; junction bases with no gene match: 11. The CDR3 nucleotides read TGTGCCAGCACCGACTCGGGGACAGGGGGCGGACAGCCCCAGCATTTT. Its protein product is CASTDSGTGGGQPQHF.

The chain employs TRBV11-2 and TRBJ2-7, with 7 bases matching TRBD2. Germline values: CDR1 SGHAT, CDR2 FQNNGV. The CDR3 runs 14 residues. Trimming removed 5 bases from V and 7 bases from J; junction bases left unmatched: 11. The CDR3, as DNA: TGTGCCAGCAGCGGGCGGGACTATTTGGCGGAGCAGTACTTC. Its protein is CASSGRDYLAEQYF.